The 17 T cell receptor beta chains below come from one sample, sequenced in a study of T cells in Graves' hyperthyroidism and ophthalmopathy. RNA transcripts gave rise to amplified TCR beta CDR3 regions. The HTBI set primed first-round TCR CDR3 RT-PCR. TCRdb reprocessed the multiplex PCR reads via MiXCR and lists one record per CDR3 protein. The table lists about 560,000 distinct CDR3 sequences, around 14% of them singletons. The sequencing sample was made of blood. The origin of the receptors is a woman aged 25 to 39 with Graves' hyperthyroidism.

This clonotype showed up many times. The CDR3 nucleotides are TGTGCCAGCAGTTACTCGACCTTCCTCGGTAACTATGGCTACACCTTC. Translated: CASSYSTFLGNYGYTF. This chain links TRBV6-5 with TRBJ1-2; no clear D. With 0 bases removed from V and 1 base from J, the gap between germline ends came to 12 bases. Germline loops: CDR1 MNHEY, CDR2 SVGAGI. This CDR3 is 16 amino acids long.

This chain joins TRBV12-3 or TRBV12-4 and TRBJ2-4, with D possibly being TRBD1 or TRBD2 (5 bases each). The CDR3 contains 15 residues. V was trimmed by 6 bases and J by 1 base, leaving 13 bases between them. The CDR3 DNA is TGTGCCAGCAGCGTGGGGGTTAATGCCAAAAACATTCAGTACTTC. Translated: CASSVGVNAKNIQYF.

This clonotype was detected many times. The junction shows a germline mismatch at one end, possibly a read error. The rearrangement links TRBV27 to TRBJ1-5; no clear D. Germline assignment: CDR1 MNHEY and CDR2 SMNVEV (reference sequence). This CDR3 comprises 13 residues. The chain's CDR3 is CASRLYSNQPQHF. CDR3 DNA sequence: TGTGCCAGCAGGTTATATAGCAATCAGCCCCAGCATTTT.

This chain uses TRBV20-1 with TRBJ2-7; TRBD2 agrees at 11 bases. This CDR3 is 16 amino acids long. V lost 3 bases to trimming and J lost 3 bases; unmatched junction nucleotides: 10. Germline V lookup: CDR1 DFQATT, CDR2 SNEGSKA (reference sequence). CDR3 nucleotide sequence: TGCAGTGCTAGGGGAGTAGCGGGAGGGGATCGCTACGAGCAGTACTTC. It specifies CSARGVAGGDRYEQYF.

Details on this clonotype: A much larger clone lies a single base off, so this may be a read error. The rearrangement links TRBV7-9 to TRBJ2-7, with 14 bases identical to TRBD2. CDR1 is SEHNR, CDR2 FQNEAQ, per germline (reference sequence). This CDR3 region has 15 residues. After removal of 5 bases from V and 5 bases from J, the junction contained 5 bases not matched to a gene. The CDR3 sequence: CASSTGTSGSHEQYF. For the CDR3, the DNA is TGTGCCAGCAGCACCGGGACTAGCGGGAGTCACGAGCAGTACTTC.

The J gene is TRBJ1-1, the V gene TRBV24-1; D possibly corresponds to TRBD1 (5 bases). The CDR3 runs to 13 residues. Germline CDR1 reads KGHDR; CDR2 reads SFDVKD. V lost 5 bases and J lost 7, with 13 bases in between. The CDR3 spells CATSGTVRGEAFF. CDR3 bases: TGTGCCACCAGTGGGACCGTTAGGGGTGAAGCTTTCTTT.

Ten or more counts support this clonotype. This rearrangement joins TRBV29-1 to TRBJ2-3; TRBD2 agrees at 14 bases. Germline V gene sequence: CDR1 SQVTM, CDR2 ANQGSEA. This CDR3 spans 14 amino acids. After removal of 6 bases from V and 4 bases from J, the junction contained 3 bases not matched to a gene. The CDR3 coding sequence is TGCAGCGTAAAGGGACTAGCGGGAGCAGATACGCAGTATTTT. This translates into CSVKGLAGADTQYF.

This clonotype was found many times. The chain uses TRBV2 and TRBJ2-1; TRBD2 agrees at 16 bases. CDR1 and CDR2 (germline): SNHLY, FYNNEI. This CDR3 has 17 amino acids. With V trimmed by 6 bases and J by 2 bases, 4 bases remained unmatched. The CDR3 DNA sequence: TGTGCCAGCAGAGAGGGGACTAGCGGGAGGGCCTACAATGAGCAGTTCTTC. Residues: CASREGTSGRAYNEQFF.

This clonotype was recorded a few times. The J gene is TRBJ2-3, the V gene TRBV29-1; the D is unclear. Deletions cut 4 bases from V and 6 bases from J, with 5 bases between. Germline values: CDR1 SQVTM, CDR2 ANQGSEA. The CDR3 is 10 amino acids. The CDR3 DNA reads TGCAGCGTTGTAGTGGATACGCAGTATTTT. Its translation: CSVVVDTQYF.

The table lists this clonotype with many counts. The chain links TRBV5-6 to TRBJ2-2; 13 nucleotides line up with TRBD2. Germline V gene lookup returns CDR1 SGHDT and CDR2 YYEEEE. V trimming: 2 bases; J trimming: 3 bases; junction bases outside the gene matches: 1. This CDR3 is built from 16 residues. In DNA form, the CDR3 reads TGTGCCAGCAGCTTACTAGCGGGAGGGCACACCGGGGAGCTGTTTTTT. This gives the protein CASSLLAGGHTGELFF.

This clonotype was found many times. This chain links TRBV28 with TRBJ2-7; 7 nucleotides line up with TRBD1. The CDR3 is 16 residues long. V gave up 1 base and J gave up 2 bases; unmatched junction bases: 8. The germline gives CDR1 MDHEN, CDR2 SYDVKM. The CDR3 region has the DNA TGTGCCAGCAGTTTATCCGGGACAGCGTTCACCTACGAGCAGTACTTC. Its protein product is CASSLSGTAFTYEQYF. Combining the CDR3 with reference TRBV28 and TRBJ2-7 gives the whole variable domain DVKVTQSSRYLVKRTGEKVFLECVQDMDHENMFWYRQDPGLGLRLIYFSYDVKMKEKGDIPEGYSVSREKKERFSLILESASTNQTSMYLCASSLSGTAFTYEQYFGPGTRLTVT.

This clonotype was recorded many times. This rearrangement joins TRBV3-1 to TRBJ2-5; unclear D gene. This CDR3 region has 11 residues. The V and J ends lost 1 base and 4 bases respectively, with 1 base between them. Germline CDR1 reads LGHDT; CDR2 reads YNNKEL (reference sequence). The CDR3 here is CASSQAETQYF. DNA for the CDR3: TGTGCCAGCAGCCAAGCAGAGACCCAGTACTTC.

Details on this clonotype: This may stem from a read error, because a much larger clone lies one nucleotide away. CDR3 region: CASSERGQMYEQYF. DNA for the CDR3: TGTGCCAGCAGTGAACGAGGACAGATGTACGAGCAGTACTTC. This chain links TRBV6-1 with TRBJ2-7; possibly TRBD1 for D (6 bases). V lost 2 bases, J lost 4 bases, and 12 bases lay in between. The CDR3 is 14 amino acids. Germline assignment: CDR1 MNHNS and CDR2 SASEGT.

The gene calls are TRBV20-1 and TRBJ2-1, with TRBD2 identical over 8 bases. After removal of 5 bases from V and 10 bases from J, the junction contained 16 bases not matched to a gene. Germline loops: CDR1 DFQATT, CDR2 SNEGSKA (reference sequence). This CDR3 is 15 amino acids long. Here the CDR3 reads CSAPPGGGRTEEQFF. The CDR3 bases are TGCAGTGCTCCCCCTGGGGGCGGGAGGACTGAGGAGCAGTTCTTC.

The chain carries TRBV29-1 and TRBJ1-2, with TRBD1 matching over 7 bases. V trimming: 0 bases; J trimming: 6 bases; junction bases outside the gene matches: 7. Germline loops: CDR1 SQVTM, CDR2 ANQGSEA. The CDR3 has 14 amino acids. The CDR3 DNA follows: TGCAGCGTTGAAGATTTAACAGGGGAGAATGGCTACACCTTC. It encodes CSVEDLTGENGYTF.

This clonotype has at least ten counts. J is TRBJ2-1 and V is TRBV6-1; TRBD2 matches at 8 bases. The CDR3 runs to 14 residues. Trimming removed 4 bases from V and 10 bases from J; junction bases left unmatched: 9. CDR1 MNHNS and CDR2 SASEGT come from the germline V gene. In nucleotides, the CDR3 is TGTGCCAGCAGTGCCCTCAGCGGGGGCAGGGAGCAGTTCTTC. This encodes CASSALSGGREQFF.

Ten or more counts support this clonotype. The gene calls are TRBV29-1 and TRBJ1-1; D possibly corresponds to TRBD1 (5 bases). CDR1 and CDR2 from the germline V gene are SQVTM and ANQGSEA. This CDR3 region has 13 residues. Trimming stripped 3 bases from V and 1 base from J, with 9 bases between. Written as DNA, the CDR3 is TGCAGCGTTGACAGGGACGGGAACACTGAAGCTTTCTTT. It is translated as CSVDRDGNTEAFF.